This T cell receptor (beta chain) was found in a study of OX40 agonist ivuxolimab in advanced cancers. Whole-study context: Age averaged around 60 years (range about 23 to 85), and about 86% were male. Eligibility rules accepted prior anti-PD-1, anti-PD-L1 or anti-CTLA-4 therapy, and 30% to 40% had some.

This CDR3 has 14 amino acids. Germline lookup yields CDR1 SGHTA and CDR2 FQGNSA. V was shortened by 4 bases and J by 3 bases, with 12 bases between the two germline ends. Some clones are missing from TCRdb's copy, which holds only in-frame ones; the method was immunoSEQ multiplex PCR. The table shows 65,000 to 75,000 clones, with 85% occurring only once. Study observations and caveats: Dose levels from 0.1 to 3.0 mg/kg saw CD4+ and CD8+ blood T cells expand clonally by week 6. Among expanded peripheral T cells, antigen specificity went undetermined.

This clone was recorded a few times. The antigen remains unidentified. The sequenced sample was CD4+ or CD8+ T cells sorted from blood, obtained in a trial of the OX40 agonist ivuxolimab. The TCR sequence derives from an adult with an advanced solid tumor such as melanoma, head and neck, liver or kidney cancer. This chain connects TRBV7-2 to TRBJ1-2; tentatively, D is TRBD1 (5 bases). The DNA of the CDR3 is TGTGCCAGCAGCTCCTCCAGGGCAGACTATGGCTACACCTTC. It yields the protein CASSSSRADYGYTF.